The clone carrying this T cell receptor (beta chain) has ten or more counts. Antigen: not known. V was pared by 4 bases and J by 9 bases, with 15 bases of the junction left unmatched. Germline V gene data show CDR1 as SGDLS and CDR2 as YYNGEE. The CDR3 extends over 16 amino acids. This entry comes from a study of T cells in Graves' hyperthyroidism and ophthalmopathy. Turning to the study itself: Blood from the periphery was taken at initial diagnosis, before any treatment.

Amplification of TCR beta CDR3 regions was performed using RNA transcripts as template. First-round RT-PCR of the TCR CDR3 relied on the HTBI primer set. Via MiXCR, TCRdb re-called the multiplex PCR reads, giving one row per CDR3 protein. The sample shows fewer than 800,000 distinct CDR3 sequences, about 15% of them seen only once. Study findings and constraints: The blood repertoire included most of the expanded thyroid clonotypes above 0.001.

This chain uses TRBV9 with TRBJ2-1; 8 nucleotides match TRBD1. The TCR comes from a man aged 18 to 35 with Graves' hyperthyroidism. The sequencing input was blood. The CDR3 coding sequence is TGTGCCAGCAGCCCAACCGGCCGGACAGGGCTTTCTGAGCAGTTCTTC. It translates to CASSPTGRTGLSEQFF.